This is a list of T cell receptor beta chains from one sample in a study of T cell repertoires in cytomegalovirus infection. From the reads, TCRdb called clonotypes with MiXCR, one entry per CDR3 protein. This table has some 560,000 distinct CDR3 sequences, over 35% appearing once. No antigens are known for them. The source was cultured PBMCs, collected from culture after CMV antigen stimulation. The source of these receptors is a human donor in good health (CMV status not recorded). Some clones in this sample may be carry-over from other donors' samples. Both conserved end residues are trimmed from each CDR3.

j_gene: TRBJ1-6
v_gene: TRBV12-3/TRBV12-4
CDR3aa: ASSWRGTVNSPLH

j_gene: TRBJ1-1
v_gene: TRBV4-3
CDR3aa: ASSQAFGPELYTEAF

j_gene: TRBJ1-5
v_gene: TRBV7-8
CDR3aa: ASSLEVRYQPQH

j_gene: TRBJ1-3
v_gene: TRBV10-3
CDR3aa: AISGQAPRSDRSGNTIY

j_gene: TRBJ1-6
v_gene: TRBV7-3
CDR3aa: ASSLGEWDSPLH

j_gene: TRBJ2-1
v_gene: TRBV20-1
CDR3aa: SAKRTAYNEQF

j_gene: TRBJ2-7
v_gene: TRBV7-9
CDR3aa: ASSLATPGLAVYEQY

j_gene: TRBJ2-7
v_gene: TRBV7-2
CDR3aa: ASSLKTEGVYEQY

j_gene: TRBJ2-5
v_gene: TRBV7-8
CDR3aa: ASSLDVGGFETQY

j_gene: TRBJ2-2
v_gene: TRBV5-4
CDR3aa: ASSLDRLNTGELF

j_gene: TRBJ2-1
v_gene: TRBV7-2
CDR3aa: ASSRLRGYNEQF

j_gene: TRBJ2-2
v_gene: TRBV7-6
CDR3aa: ASTPRFPVLKENTGELF

j_gene: TRBJ1-3
v_gene: TRBV18
CDR3aa: ASSPGAGSGNTIY

j_gene: TRBJ2-2
v_gene: TRBV12-3/TRBV12-4
CDR3aa: ASSFATDTGELF

j_gene: TRBJ1-2
v_gene: TRBV11-2
CDR3aa: ASSWTPAGNGYT

j_gene: TRBJ2-4
v_gene: TRBV7-2
CDR3aa: ASSPGAGGLNIQY

j_gene: TRBJ1-1
v_gene: TRBV19
CDR3aa: ASSRDFMSTEAS

j_gene: TRBJ2-7
v_gene: TRBV20-1
CDR3aa: SAQRGAKDEQY

j_gene: TRBJ2-1
v_gene: TRBV7-2
CDR3aa: ASSPRTSKADEQF

j_gene: TRBJ2-7
v_gene: TRBV11-2
CDR3aa: ASSSAAVRGTYEQY

j_gene: TRBJ2-3
v_gene: TRBV7-7
CDR3aa: ASSPTRADTQY

j_gene: TRBJ2-7
v_gene: TRBV6-2/TRBV6-3
CDR3aa: ASNPTSTYEQY

j_gene: TRBJ2-4
v_gene: TRBV4-1
CDR3aa: ASSQTGVAKNIQY

j_gene: TRBJ1-1
v_gene: TRBV6-2/TRBV6-3
CDR3aa: ASGSGKAF

j_gene: TRBJ1-5
v_gene: TRBV2
CDR3aa: ASMAGDYSNQPQH

j_gene: TRBJ1-4
v_gene: TRBV7-2
CDR3aa: ASSLGDYEKLF

j_gene: TRBJ2-1
v_gene: TRBV27
CDR3aa: ASSLWWREMGNNEQF

j_gene: TRBJ1-6
v_gene: TRBV27
CDR3aa: ASSFGYNSPLH

j_gene: TRBJ2-2
v_gene: TRBV7-8
CDR3aa: ASRWAGELF

j_gene: TRBJ1-5
v_gene: TRBV7-2
CDR3aa: ASSTGLLKYQPQH

j_gene: TRBJ1-4
v_gene: TRBV4-1
CDR3aa: ASSQGLQMNQLF

j_gene: TRBJ2-1
v_gene: TRBV7-2
CDR3aa: ASSFRGGDEQF

j_gene: TRBJ2-6
v_gene: TRBV6-2/TRBV6-3
CDR3aa: ASDRGVFGANVLT

j_gene: TRBJ2-1
v_gene: TRBV7-3
CDR3aa: ASSQVRKNNEQF

j_gene: TRBJ1-2
v_gene: TRBV5-6
CDR3aa: ASSLDRDRGYT

j_gene: TRBJ2-4
v_gene: TRBV24-1
CDR3aa: ATSDSRTQNIQY

j_gene: TRBJ1-3
v_gene: TRBV7-2
CDR3aa: ASSWDRGTSGNTIY

j_gene: TRBJ2-7
v_gene: TRBV18
CDR3aa: ASSPGQGASYEQY

j_gene: TRBJ2-5
v_gene: TRBV7-6
CDR3aa: ASSLGNSQETQY

j_gene: TRBJ1-1
v_gene: TRBV7-2
CDR3aa: ASSLIQSTEAF